Listed here is a single T cell receptor (beta chain). This entry belongs to a study of identical twins. This CDR3 region has 14 residues. Trimming stripped 4 bases from V and 7 bases from J, with 13 bases between. MiXCR, run by TCRdb on the 5' RACE reads, gives a single entry per CDR3 protein. The sample lists roughly 720,000 distinct CDR3 sequences; about 20% were seen once. The sample was also linked to a second study, of T cells expressing NK-cell markers.

The chain joins TRBV12-3 or TRBV12-4 to TRBJ1-4, with TRBD1 as a possible D gene (5 bases). This clonotype was sampled from a woman aged 18 to 35 in good health. The sequencing input was PBMCs. CDR3 DNA: TGTGCCAGCAGTTCTAACGGGGCTGCTGAAAAACTGTTTTTT. Translation: CASSSNGAAEKLFF.